This is a list of T cell receptor beta chains from one sample in a study of blood T cell repertoires in COVID-19. The repertoire was sequenced with immunoSEQ multiplex PCR; TCRdb's copy has only in-frame clones and lacks some. This table has a few hundred thousand clones, approximately 87% appearing once. The sample consisted of peripheral blood. The receptors stem from a woman in her forties or fifties with active or convalescent COVID-19. The CDR3 runs from the conserved cysteine through the conserved F or W. The D gene is left open where the match is weak. Rows give clone size only sometimes, using once, few, many, or a class for an expanded clone.

CAISATSGSYEQYF TGTGCCATCAGTGCCACTAGCGGTTCCTACGAGCAGTACTTC TRBV10-3 few TRBD2 TRBJ2-7
CASSPALAAPHGDTQYF TGTGCCAGCAGCCCTGCTTTAGCGGCCCCACACGGAGATACGCAGTATTTT TRBV28 NA NA TRBJ2-3
CASSYGQGRPRETQYF TGTGCCAGCAGCTACGGGCAGGGCAGGCCCAGGGAGACCCAGTACTTC TRBV5-6 NA NA TRBJ2-5
CASSVGQGGTDTQYF TGCGCCAGCAGCGTAGGACAGGGGGGCACAGATACGCAGTATTTT TRBV5-1 NA TRBD1 TRBJ2-3
CAITGTGYNEQFF TGTGCCATCACAGGGACAGGGTACAATGAGCAGTTCTTC TRBV10-3 NA TRBD1 TRBJ2-1
CSVEGGGEQYF TGCAGCGTTGAAGGAGGGGGCGAGCAGTACTTC TRBV29-1 once NA TRBJ2-7
CASSPGLAGIGIEQYF TGTGCCAGCAGCCCGGGACTAGCGGGAATAGGTATCGAGCAGTACTTC TRBV3-1/TRBV3-2 NA TRBD2 TRBJ2-7
CASSRRTAASLNTEAFF TGTGCCAGCAGTCGGAGAACCGCAGCCTCCTTGAACACTGAAGCTTTCTTT TRBV2 NA NA TRBJ1-1
CASRGSIGHNTEAFF TGTGCCAGCAGAGGTTCCATAGGACACAACACTGAAGCTTTCTTT TRBV2 NA NA TRBJ1-1
CASSPNEGEGGNEQFF TGTGCCAGCAGCCCAAACGAGGGGGAGGGGGGAAATGAGCAGTTCTTC TRBV11-2 NA NA TRBJ2-1
CASSRAAEAFF TGTGCCAGCAGCCGCGCGGCTGAAGCTTTCTTT TRBV12-3/TRBV12-4 NA NA TRBJ1-1
CASSQSWAKGTKNIQYF TGCGCCAGCAGTCAATCGTGGGCCAAGGGGACCAAAAACATTCAGTACTTC TRBV23-1 NA NA TRBJ2-4
CASSLLSLQGNEQYF TGTGCCAGCAGCTTGCTGTCTCTGCAGGGTAACGAGCAGTACTTC TRBV5-6 NA NA TRBJ2-7
CASRREGGGLYGYTF TGTGCCAGCAGGAGGGAGGGAGGGGGTCTCTATGGCTACACCTTC TRBV6-5 few NA TRBJ1-2
CASSLWGDRGEQYF TGCGCCAGCAGCTTGTGGGGGGACAGGGGCGAGCAGTACTTC TRBV5-1 NA TRBD1 TRBJ2-7
CSVEVQGYEQYF TGCAGCGTTGAAGTACAGGGATACGAGCAGTACTTC TRBV29-1 once NA TRBJ2-7
CASSQDAQISQPQHF TGCGCCAGCAGCCAAGATGCACAGATCAGTCAGCCCCAGCATTTT TRBV4-3 NA NA TRBJ1-5
CASSRQGLEAFF TGTGCCAGCAGCCGACAGGGCCTCGAAGCTTTCTTT TRBV5-4 NA TRBD1 TRBJ1-1
CASSIGTGGLQPQHF TGTGCCAGCAGCATAGGGACAGGGGGCTTACAGCCCCAGCATTTT TRBV7-2 NA TRBD1 TRBJ1-5
CASSLRQGLSGANVLTF TGTGCCAGCAGCCTCAGACAGGGACTCTCTGGGGCCAACGTCCTGACTTTC TRBV4-2 NA NA TRBJ2-6
CSASKGRGFADTQYF TGCAGTGCTAGTAAGGGCAGGGGGTTCGCAGATACGCAGTATTTT TRBV20-1 NA TRBD1 TRBJ2-3
CASSLKSGGYNEQFF TGTGCCAGCAGCTTAAAGTCAGGGGGCTACAATGAGCAGTTCTTC TRBV7-2 NA TRBD1 TRBJ2-1
CASSPAGTSGWVETQYF TGTGCCAGCAGTCCCGCCGGGACTAGCGGGTGGGTAGAGACCCAGTACTTC TRBV28 once TRBD2 TRBJ2-5
CASSLEGDTYNEQFF TGCGCCAGCAGCTTAGAGGGGGACACCTACAATGAGCAGTTCTTC TRBV5-1 NA NA TRBJ2-1
CASTDSGGTYNEQFF TGTGCCAGCACGGATAGCGGGGGGACCTACAATGAGCAGTTCTTC TRBV13 once TRBD2 TRBJ2-1
CASSSYRGGDTQYF TGTGCCAGCAGTTCGTACAGGGGAGGCGATACGCAGTATTTT TRBV27 NA NA TRBJ2-3
CAISESTGGASLYF TGTGCCATCAGTGAGTCGACCGGGGGAGCCTCCCTGTATTTT TRBV10-3 NA NA TRBJ2-3
CASSSFRVRGYEQYF TGTGCCAGCAGCTCGTTTAGGGTCCGGGGGTACGAGCAGTACTTC TRBV7-2 NA NA TRBJ2-7